A single sample is the source of the 27 T cell receptor beta chains below, sequenced in a study of regulatory T cells in long-lasting Graves disease. As to time point: persistent/refractory GD, antithyroid drugs over 5 years with positive TRAb. Construction of the TCR library relied on RNA isolated from PBMCs. TCR beta libraries were built with iRepertoire HTBI primers and Arm-PCR of CDR3 regions. One entry per CDR3 protein results from TCRdb running MiXCR on the multiplex PCR reads. In the table there are approximately 360,000 distinct CDR3 sequences, more than 20% of which are singletons. The source was peripheral blood mononuclear cells (PBMCs), collected when the disease was refractory, from a patient treated with antithyroid drugs. The receptors were gathered from a woman aged 35 to 49 with Graves disease.

This clonotype was observed at least ten times. J is TRBJ2-7 and V is TRBV30, with D unclear. Deletions cut 1 base from V and 3 bases from J, with 4 bases between. Looked up from germline, CDR1 is GTSNPN and CDR2 is SVGIG (reference sequence). The CDR3 loop spans 11 amino acids. Here the CDR3 reads CAWSDYYEQYF. DNA of the CDR3: TGTGCCTGGAGTGACTACTACGAGCAGTACTTC.

This clonotype was found many times. The chain joins TRBV2 to TRBJ2-3, with TRBD2 matching 9 bases. The germline gives CDR1 SNHLY, CDR2 FYNNEI. After removal of 5 bases from V and 6 bases from J, the junction contained 12 bases not matched to a gene. CDR3 size: 16 residues. Here the CDR3 reads CASSTGASGIWDTQYF. CDR3 nucleotides: TGTGCCAGCAGTACTGGGGCTAGCGGGATTTGGGATACGCAGTATTTT.

This CDR3 is CASSWRLNTEAFF. As DNA, the CDR3 is TGCGCCAGCAGCTGGCGTTTGAACACTGAAGCTTTCTTT. The chain recombines TRBV5-1 with TRBJ1-1; no firm D call. Trimming took 3 bases from V and 0 from J, leaving 6 bases between them. The CDR3 is 13 amino acids. Germline V CDR1 and CDR2: SGHRS, YFSETQ.

Concerning this clonotype itself: A read error is possible here, since a much larger clone lies one base away. This chain links TRBV5-6 with TRBJ2-5, with no clear D. The CDR3 has 14 amino acids. Germline V gives CDR1 SGHDT, CDR2 YYEEEE. The CDR3 loop is CASSLPAHQEAQYF. The CDR3 DNA reads TGTGCCAGCAGCTTGCCGGCACACCAAGAGGCCCAGTACTTC.

This clonotype has at least ten counts. The chain recombines TRBV11-2 with TRBJ2-7; 7 bases are shared with TRBD2. Germline loops: CDR1 SGHAT, CDR2 FQNNGV. The CDR3 loop spans 15 amino acids. V was clipped by 5 bases and J by 0 bases; unmatched bases: 7. The CDR3 region is CASSLGEGPSYEQYF. CDR3 DNA: TGTGCCAGCAGCCTAGGGGAGGGCCCCTCCTACGAGCAGTACTTC.

This clonotype appeared many times. This chain joins TRBV11-1 and TRBJ2-7, with TRBD1 identical over 9 bases. Germline-derived CDR1 and CDR2 are SGHAT and FQDESV (reference sequence). The CDR3 totals 14 residues. V lost 5 bases and J lost 4; bases outside the gene matches: 6. The CDR3 sequence: CASSADRGTYEQYF. The CDR3 DNA follows: TGTGCCAGCAGCGCCGACAGGGGGACATACGAGCAGTACTTC.

This clonotype showed up many times. The chain combines TRBV15 with TRBJ2-1; unclear D gene. The CDR3 totals 13 residues. The germline V gene has CDR1 LNHNV and CDR2 YYDKDF (reference sequence). Trimming pared 0 bases from V and 8 bases from J, leaving 8 bases between. The CDR3 sequence: CATSRDLGDEQFF. The CDR3 DNA reads TGTGCCACCAGCAGAGATCTCGGAGATGAGCAGTTCTTC.

The chain couples TRBV10-3 to TRBJ2-5; no clear D. V was clipped by 3 bases and J by 4 bases, with 9 bases between them. This CDR3 is built from 13 residues. Germline assignment: CDR1 ENHRY and CDR2 SYGVKD. The CDR3 loop is CAISERVGETQYF. CDR3 bases: TGTGCCATCAGTGAACGAGTGGGAGAGACCCAGTACTTC.

This clonotype was seen repeatedly, ten times or more. The chain employs TRBV7-2 and TRBJ2-5, with D maybe TRBD1 (6 bases). From germline, CDR1 is SGHTA and CDR2 FQGNSA. This CDR3 is built from 14 residues. V was cut by 4 bases and J by 2 bases, with 11 bases left in between. CDR3: CASSWRGGQETQYF. Here the CDR3 DNA reads TGTGCCAGCAGCTGGCGAGGGGGTCAAGAGACCCAGTACTTC.

The chain has TRBV13 and TRBJ2-7, with 7 positions matching TRBD2. Germline CDR1 and CDR2: PRHDT and FYEKMQ (reference sequence). V gave up 4 bases and J gave up 3 bases; unmatched junction bases: 9. The CDR3 extends over 15 amino acids. As DNA, the CDR3 is TGTGCCAGCAGCTCCGATGTACGCGGGAGCTACGAGCAGTACTTC. It yields the protein CASSSDVRGSYEQYF.

The V and J genes are TRBV5-8 and TRBJ1-5; no firm D call. The CDR3 consists of 13 residues. V was trimmed by 0 bases and J by 6 bases, leaving 7 bases between them. Germline loops: CDR1 SGHTS, CDR2 YDEGEE. CDR3 region: CASSLDLSQPQHF. The CDR3 DNA reads as TGTGCCAGCAGCTTGGATCTTAGTCAGCCCCAGCATTTT.

V gene TRBV28 combines with J gene TRBJ2-1, with 7 bases that match TRBD1. Unmatched junction bases numbered 3, after V lost 6 bases and J lost 4 bases. There are 13 residues in the CDR3. CDR1 and CDR2 (germline): MDHEN, SYDVKM. Written as DNA, the CDR3 is TGTGCCAGCAGCCGGGACAGTTACAATGAGCAGTTCTTC. Translation gives CASSRDSYNEQFF.

This clonotype came up a few times. Being one base from a much bigger clone, this may be a read error. This sequence joins TRBV5-1 and TRBJ2-5; the match to TRBD2 covers 11 bases. The CDR3 covers 14 residues. After removal of 3 bases from V and 3 bases from J, the junction contained 1 base not matched to a gene. CDR1 and CDR2 from the germline V gene are SGHRS and YFSETQ. The CDR3 coding sequence is TGCGCCAGCAGCTGGGGACTAGCGGAAGAGACCCAGTACTTC. Translated: CASSWGLAEETQYF.

This clonotype was observed a handful of times. The chain employs TRBV3-1 and TRBJ1-5; D gene unclear. The germline CDR1 and CDR2 sequences are LGHDT and YNNKEL (reference sequence). V lost 3 bases to trimming and J lost 9 bases, with 15 bases between them. This CDR3 is 14 amino acids long. The CDR3 nucleotides read TGTGCCAGCAGCCAGAGGGCCTCTCATGTGCCCCAGCATTTT. This sequence encodes CASSQRASHVPQHF.

This clonotype was seen many times. The CDR3 region has the DNA TGTGCCAGCAGTGGACAGGGGAGGGACACCGGGGAGCTGTTTTTT. Translated, it gives CASSGQGRDTGELFF. This chain uses TRBV6-1 with TRBJ2-2; D may be TRBD1 (8 bases). The CDR3 is 15 residues long. Germline loops: CDR1 MNHNS, CDR2 SASEGT. Trimming pared 4 bases from V and 3 bases from J, leaving 12 bases between.

This clonotype was found many times. V and J are TRBV28 and TRBJ2-2, with TRBD1 as a possible D gene (6 bases). V lost 4 bases to trimming and J lost 3 bases, with 15 bases between them. The CDR3 has 16 residues. The germline V gene encodes CDR1 MDHEN and CDR2 SYDVKM. CDR3 in DNA: TGTGCCAGCAGTTGGACTCAAGGGGGATACACCGGGGAGCTGTTTTTT. Protein sequence: CASSWTQGGYTGELFF.

This clonotype was seen only a few times. V usage is TRBV6-1 and J usage is TRBJ2-7; D not certain. The CDR3 runs to 15 residues. V shed 7 bases and J shed 2 bases, with 18 bases lying between them. Per germline, CDR1 MNHNS and CDR2 SASEGT. The CDR3 region has the DNA TGTGCCAGCACTGACTTCCGAGAGGCAACCTACGAGCAGTACTTC. Amino acids: CASTDFREATYEQYF.

The chain carries TRBV27 and TRBJ2-5, with D perhaps TRBD2 (5 bases). The end of the DNA fits TRBJ2-1 better, so the J call may be wrong. Germline lookup yields CDR1 MNHEY and CDR2 SMNVEV (reference sequence). CDR3 size: 16 residues. DNA for the CDR3: TGTGCCAGCTTTTGGCGGGCAGGCGCCCTTTACAATGAGCAGTTCTTC. Its protein is CASFWRAGALYNEQFF.

This clonotype was seen ten or more times. This chain uses TRBV28 with TRBJ2-7; perhaps D is TRBD1 or TRBD2 (5 bases each). CDR1 is MDHEN, CDR2 SYDVKM, per germline. V was clipped by 5 bases and J by 6 bases, with 8 bases between them. The CDR3 contains 11 residues. CDR3 DNA sequence: TGTGCCAGCAGTGCTGGGGGCGAGCAGTACTTC. Its protein product is CASSAGGEQYF.

The chain is built from TRBV6-5 and TRBJ2-2; D could derive from TRBD1 or TRBD2 (5 bases each). This CDR3 is 16 amino acids long. V was shortened by 2 bases and J by 0 bases, with 10 bases between the two germline ends. Germline V gene lookup returns CDR1 MNHEY and CDR2 SVGAGI. CDR3 in amino acids: CASSYRGIANTGELFF. CDR3 bases: TGTGCCAGCAGTTACCGGGGCATCGCGAACACCGGGGAGCTGTTTTTT.

This clonotype has a handful of counts. The rearrangement joins TRBV5-6 to TRBJ1-1; D is unclear. This CDR3 is built from 12 residues. From germline, CDR1 is SGHDT and CDR2 YYEEEE. V was shortened by 0 bases and J by 10 bases, with 10 bases between the two germline ends. Here the CDR3 reads CASSLALSGAFF. The CDR3 region has the DNA TGTGCCAGCAGCTTGGCCTTGAGTGGAGCTTTCTTT. The full variable domain, its missing parts supplied by reference TRBV5-6 and TRBJ1-1, is DAGVTQSPTHLIKTRGQQVTLRCSPKSGHDTVSWYQQALGQGPQFIFQYYEEEERQRGNFPDRFSGHQFPNYSSELNVNALLLGDSALYLCASSLALSGAFFGQGTRLTVV.

The rearrangement uses TRBV3-1 and TRBJ2-2; 8 bases are shared with TRBD1. Germline-derived CDR1 and CDR2 are LGHDT and YNNKEL (reference sequence). With 1 base clipped from V and 7 bases from J, the junction kept 5 bases outside the gene matches. This CDR3 contains 15 residues. CDR3 nucleotide sequence: TGTGCCAGCAGCCAAGGGACAGGGCGGAACGGGGAGCTGTTTTTT. Translating gives CASSQGTGRNGELFF.

This clonotype was detected a few times. J is TRBJ2-5 and V is TRBV19, with TRBD2 identical over 10 bases. This CDR3 region has 14 residues. CDR1 LNHDA and CDR2 SQIVND come from the germline V gene (reference sequence). V lost 3 bases, J lost 7 bases, and 5 bases stayed unmatched. Here the CDR3 reads CASSINGLAVTQYF. The CDR3 DNA follows: TGTGCCAGTAGTATCAACGGACTAGCGGTGACCCAGTACTTC.

This clonotype was picked up many times. CDR3 amino acids: CASVTVGLPYEQYF. CDR3 nucleotides: TGTGCCAGCGTGACCGTCGGACTACCTTACGAGCAGTACTTC. The chain carries TRBV28 and TRBJ2-7, with a possible D match to TRBD2 (6 bases). The CDR3 runs 14 residues. Per the germline V gene, CDR1 is MDHEN and CDR2 is SYDVKM. Between the trimmed V and J ends, which lost 8 bases and 4 bases, there was a span of 18 bases.

This clonotype has ten or more counts. V is TRBV20-1 and J is TRBJ1-6; D is possibly TRBD1 (6 bases). Germline CDR1 DFQATT, CDR2 SNEGSKA (reference sequence). Trimming removed 5 bases from V and 12 bases from J, with 20 bases in between. This CDR3 contains 14 residues. The CDR3 nucleotides are TGCAGTGCTTCACTACGGGACACCTTGGGACCCCTCCACTTT. It codes for CSASLRDTLGPLHF.

The genes are TRBV28 and TRBJ2-1; D uncertain. Trimming stripped 6 bases from V and 5 bases from J, with 8 bases between. Germline CDR1 is MDHEN and CDR2 is SYDVKM. The CDR3 loop spans 12 amino acids. DNA of the CDR3: TGTGCCAGCAGCACCCGTCACAATGAGCAGTTCTTC. Translation: CASSTRHNEQFF.

This chain links TRBV6-5 with TRBJ1-1; D not certain. This CDR3 is built from 14 residues. Trimming left V 2 bases short and J 1 base short, with 8 bases between. Per germline, CDR1 MNHEY and CDR2 SVGAGI. The CDR3 spells CASSYPPGNTEAFF. In nucleotides, the CDR3 is TGTGCCAGCAGTTACCCGCCTGGGAACACTGAAGCTTTCTTT.